This T cell receptor (beta chain) came from a study of shared T cell receptors in the human thymus. The assay was immunoSEQ multiplex PCR, and TCRdb's table has in-frame clones only and misses some. The table includes 700,000 or so clones, 70% to 90% detected once. The ends were cut back, 1 base at V and 0 bases at J, with 16 bases in the middle. The CDR3 length is 18 residues. From germline, CDR1 is LGHNA and CDR2 YSLEER. The data were also submitted as part of a second study, on human thymus T cells. That investigation notes: Among the donors, all were healthy Finnish infants having corrective surgery for congenital heart defects. The source of the thymus tissue was resections taken during corrective heart surgery. Among thymic and blood repertoires, usage of V and J genes appeared biased. Thymic repertoires from unrelated individuals overlapped highly, related research reported.

Sequenced input: thymocytes. The chain uses TRBV4-3 and TRBJ1-3; D not resolved. The clonotype originates from a girl under two years old with a congenital heart defect. CDR3 bases: TGCGCCAGCAGCCAAGTTTGGGCAGGCCCATACTCTGGAAACACCATATATTTT. Encoded protein: CASSQVWAGPYSGNTIYF.